This passage covers 20 T cell receptor beta chains from one sample sequenced in a study of blood T cell repertoires in COVID-19. Sequenced by immunoSEQ multiplex PCR; TCRdb stores in-frame clones only, minus some. The data contain roughly 140,000 clones, around 87% of them singletons. The sample taken for sequencing was peripheral blood. Every receptor here comes from a woman aged 40 to 50 with acute or convalescent COVID-19.

This clone was observed a single time. This rearrangement joins TRBV4-1 to TRBJ2-1; 11 positions agree with TRBD2. Trimming cost V 6 bases and J 5 bases; bases outside gene matches: 6. The CDR3 is made up of 15 amino acids. Per the germline V gene, CDR1 is MGHRA and CDR2 is YSYEKL. The CDR3 nucleotides read TGCGCCAGCAGAAGACTAGCGGGGACTGACAATGAGCAGTTCTTC. Its translation: CASRRLAGTDNEQFF.

This clone appeared a few times. The chain is built from TRBV28 and TRBJ1-2, with D possibly TRBD1 on 6 matching bases. The CDR3 consists of 15 residues. CDR1 is MDHEN, CDR2 SYDVKM, per germline. The germline V and J ends were trimmed by 2 bases and 4 bases, with 14 bases remaining between them. The chain's CDR3 is CASSLMTGGIYGYTF. For the CDR3, the DNA is TGTGCCAGCAGTTTAATGACAGGCGGAATCTATGGCTACACCTTC.

This chain connects TRBV6-2 or TRBV6-3 to TRBJ2-7; no firm D call. V was cut by 6 bases and J by 2 bases, with 5 bases left in between. Germline V gene data show CDR1 as MNHEY and CDR2 as SVGEGT. The CDR3 is 11 residues long. CDR3 in DNA: TGTGCCAGCAGCTTCGCCTACGAGCAGTACTTC. Translation gives CASSFAYEQYF.

This clone was seen a handful of times. This chain joins TRBV10-3 and TRBJ2-7, with 8 nucleotides matching TRBD2. The V segment lost 10 bases and the J segment 6 bases; nucleotides outside the gene matches: 11. Germline V gene sequence: CDR1 ENHRY, CDR2 SYGVKD. The CDR3 runs to 13 residues. For the CDR3, the DNA is TGTGCCAGCCCGGGACTAGGCAGGGGCGAGCAGTACTTC. This translates into CASPGLGRGEQYF.

This clone occurred a few times. The rearrangement links TRBV10-3 to TRBJ1-5, with TRBD1 matching over 7 bases. The CDR3 is made up of 13 amino acids. V gave up 8 bases and J gave up 7 bases; unmatched junction bases: 8. Germline assignment: CDR1 ENHRY and CDR2 SYGVKD. The CDR3 here is CAIQGVFDQPQHF. Here the CDR3 DNA reads TGTGCCATCCAGGGGGTTTTCGACCAGCCCCAGCATTTT.

This clone was seen a handful of times. The CDR3 loop reads CASSPRSGTGVSSYEQYF. CDR3 DNA: TGTGCCAGCAGCCCCCGCTCCGGGACAGGAGTAAGCTCCTACGAGCAGTACTTC. V usage is TRBV3-1 (or the pseudogene TRBV3-2) and J usage is TRBJ2-7, with TRBD1 identical over 8 bases. Germline-derived CDR1 and CDR2 are LGHDT and YNNKEL (reference sequence). V dropped 4 bases and J dropped 0; count of bases not matched to a gene: 14. CDR3 size: 18 residues.

The rearrangement links TRBV28 to TRBJ1-1; D gene ambiguous. The CDR3 covers 14 residues. CDR1 MDHEN and CDR2 SYDVKM come from the germline V gene. With 1 base removed from V and 1 base from J, the gap between germline ends came to 7 bases. As DNA, the CDR3 is TGTGCCAGCAGTTTATATAAACAGAACACTGAAGCTTTCTTT. It yields the protein CASSLYKQNTEAFF.

V and J are TRBV5-1 and TRBJ1-2; D unclear. The CDR3 is 16 residues long. Trimming left V 1 base short and J 5 bases short, with 18 bases between. Germline loops: CDR1 SGHRS, CDR2 YFSETQ. The CDR3 protein is CASSLFTDPGGYGYTF. The CDR3 bases are TGCGCCAGCAGCTTGTTTACGGACCCGGGAGGGTATGGCTACACCTTC.

This chain joins TRBV9 and TRBJ2-1; TRBD1 matches at 7 bases. Germline V gives CDR1 SGDLS, CDR2 YYNGEE. CDR3 length: 16 residues. The junction had 4 bases not matched to a gene; V was cut back by 0 bases and J by 1 base. CDR3 sequence reads: CASSVVGGASYNEQFF. The CDR3 DNA sequence: TGTGCCAGCAGCGTAGTAGGGGGCGCGTCCTACAATGAGCAGTTCTTC.

This chain links TRBV14 with TRBJ2-3; 8 nucleotides match TRBD2. V was pared by 6 bases and J by 3 bases, with 5 bases of the junction left unmatched. Germline V gene sequence: CDR1 SGHDN, CDR2 FVKESK. This CDR3 has 14 residues. CDR3 sequence reads: CASSPLAGTDTQYF. The CDR3 DNA follows: TGTGCCAGCAGTCCTTTAGCGGGAACAGATACGCAGTATTTT.

J is TRBJ1-4 and V is TRBV19, with TRBD1 matching over 9 bases. CDR1 is LNHDA and CDR2 is SQIVND in the germline V gene (reference sequence). V lost 6 bases to trimming and J lost 7 bases; unmatched junction nucleotides: 21. The CDR3 covers 19 residues. CDR3: CASSVLGQGMGLRAEKLFF. DNA for the CDR3: TGTGCCAGTAGCGTCCTGGGACAGGGAATGGGCTTGAGGGCTGAAAAACTGTTTTTT.

V and J are TRBV5-6 and TRBJ2-5; no reliable D call. Per germline, CDR1 SGHDT and CDR2 YYEEEE. The V gene lost 4 bases and the J gene lost 5 bases, with 9 bases spanning the gap. The CDR3 spans 12 residues. The CDR3 loop reads CASSQVFETQYF. The CDR3 DNA sequence: TGTGCCAGCAGCCAGGTCTTTGAGACCCAGTACTTC.

This sequence joins TRBV6-1 and TRBJ1-1; D is unclear. From germline, CDR1 is MNHNS and CDR2 SASEGT. The CDR3 runs to 15 residues. The germline V and J ends were trimmed by 3 bases and 3 bases, with 14 bases remaining between them. In DNA form, the CDR3 reads TGTGCCAGCAGTGACCCAAGGCGGCTCCACACTGAAGCTTTCTTT. Encoded protein: CASSDPRRLHTEAFF.

The chain couples TRBV30 to TRBJ2-7; D perhaps matches TRBD1 (5 bases). The CDR3 contains 13 residues. Germline-derived CDR1 and CDR2 are GTSNPN and SVGIG (reference sequence). V gave up 0 bases and J gave up 4 bases, with 10 bases separating them. CDR3 region: CAWSVGQGYEQYF. CDR3 nucleotides: TGTGCCTGGAGTGTTGGTCAGGGTTACGAGCAGTACTTC. The full variable domain, rest sourced from reference TRBV30 and TRBJ2-7, is SQTIHQWPATLVQPVGSPLSLECTVEGTSNPNLYWYRQAAGRGLQLLFYSVGIGQISSEVPQNLSASRPQDRQFILSSKKLLLSDSGFYLCAWSVGQGYEQYFGPGTRLTVT.

The chain couples TRBV6-6 to TRBJ2-7; possibly TRBD2 for D (6 bases). The V end lost 5 bases, the J end lost 2 bases, and 13 bases lay between the germline ends. The CDR3 length is 14 residues. CDR1 is MNHNY, CDR2 SVGAGI, per germline (reference sequence). The CDR3, as DNA: TGTGCCAGCAGTGCCGGGACTTACGCCTACGAGCAGTACTTC. Its protein product is CASSAGTYAYEQYF.

The gene calls are TRBV6-5 and TRBJ1-6, with D unclear. The CDR3 runs 14 residues. The germline V and J ends were trimmed by 2 bases and 10 bases, with 12 bases remaining between them. The germline V gene has CDR1 MNHEY and CDR2 SVGAGI. CDR3 loop: CASSYPEVESPLHF. CDR3 nucleotide sequence: TGTGCCAGCAGTTACCCTGAAGTAGAGTCACCCCTCCACTTT.

V and J are TRBV10-3 and TRBJ2-7; 8 nucleotides line up with TRBD2. Losses at the gene ends were 8 bases for V and 8 bases for J; bases not matched to a gene: 8. This CDR3 comprises 12 residues. CDR1 is ENHRY and CDR2 is SYGVKD in the germline V gene. CDR3 loop: CAIAGGDGKQYF. The CDR3 nucleotides read TGTGCCATCGCCGGGGGGGACGGGAAGCAGTACTTC.

The genes are TRBV10-3 and TRBJ1-2; no clear D. CDR3 length: 13 residues. V shed 4 bases and J shed 7 bases, with 13 bases lying between them. Per germline, CDR1 ENHRY and CDR2 SYGVKD. DNA of the CDR3: TGTGCCATCAGTGTTGGGAGGGATGGTGGCTACACCTTC. Translated: CAISVGRDGGYTF.

The chain links TRBV5-1 to TRBJ1-6; D is unclear. This CDR3 is built from 14 residues. The V end lost 3 bases, the J end lost 8 bases, and 12 bases lay between the germline ends. Germline V gives CDR1 SGHRS, CDR2 YFSETQ. The CDR3 here is CASSSLGGDSPLHF. The CDR3 nucleotides are TGCGCCAGCAGCTCGCTGGGTGGAGATTCACCCCTCCACTTT.

This clone was found a few times. J is TRBJ2-1 and V is TRBV19, with 11 bases that match TRBD2. CDR1 LNHDA and CDR2 SQIVND come from the germline V gene (reference sequence). Trimming took 3 bases from V and 4 from J; bases not matched to a gene: 2. The CDR3 sequence is 15 residues long. CDR3 sequence (DNA): TGTGCCAGTAGTATGACTAGCGGGGTATACAATGAGCAGTTCTTC. It codes for CASSMTSGVYNEQFF.